A selection of T cell receptor beta chains follows, all from one sample in a study of blood T cell repertoires in COVID-19. Clones were read by immunoSEQ multiplex PCR, and TCRdb kept only the in-frame ones, dropping some. The table includes approximately 230,000 clones, about nine tenths detected once. The sequencing sample was made of PBMCs or T cells enriched from blood (not recorded which). Receptor source: a man aged 40-49 years who had recovered from COVID-19. Each CDR3 is given with its conserved first and last residue. Fields, in order: CDR3 length, clone size, V gene, D gene, J gene, CDR3 protein, CDR3 DNA. D genes are given only for firm matches. Rows give clone size only sometimes, using once, few, many, or a class for an expanded clone.

cdr3_length: 15; clone_size: .; v_call: TRBV25-1; d_call: TRBD1; j_call: TRBJ1-3; cdr3_aa: CASSDTGGSGNTIYF; cdr3_nt: TGTGCCAGCAGTGACACAGGGGGTTCTGGAAACACCATATATTTT
cdr3_length: 13; clone_size: .; v_call: TRBV28; d_call: .; j_call: TRBJ2-3; cdr3_aa: CASSFGGTDTQYF; cdr3_nt: TGTGCCAGCAGTTTCGGGGGCACAGATACGCAGTATTTT
cdr3_length: 17; clone_size: .; v_call: TRBV7-9; d_call: TRBD2; j_call: TRBJ2-4; cdr3_aa: CASSAGLAGLAKNIQYF; cdr3_nt: TGTGCCAGCAGCGCGGGACTAGCGGGACTAGCCAAAAACATTCAGTACTTC
cdr3_length: 14; clone_size: .; v_call: TRBV28; d_call: TRBD2; j_call: TRBJ2-7; cdr3_aa: CASNILAGTYEQYF; cdr3_nt: TGTGCCAGCAACATCCTAGCGGGTACCTACGAGCAGTACTTC
cdr3_length: 14; clone_size: .; v_call: TRBV4-1; d_call: .; j_call: TRBJ1-1; cdr3_aa: CASRGPLKNTEAFF; cdr3_nt: TGCGCCAGCAGGGGGCCCCTTAAGAACACTGAAGCTTTCTTT
cdr3_length: 20; clone_size: .; v_call: TRBV19; d_call: TRBD2; j_call: TRBJ2-3; cdr3_aa: CASSPLPGLAGGRGTDTQYF; cdr3_nt: TGTGCCAGTAGTCCCCTACCGGGACTAGCGGGGGGGAGGGGTACAGATACGCAGTATTTT
cdr3_length: 15; clone_size: .; v_call: TRBV19; d_call: .; j_call: TRBJ1-1; cdr3_aa: CASSITPTGNTEAFF; cdr3_nt: TGTGCCAGTAGTATAACCCCAACAGGGAACACTGAAGCTTTCTTT
cdr3_length: 14; clone_size: .; v_call: TRBV29-1; d_call: TRBD1; j_call: TRBJ1-1; cdr3_aa: CSVSSGTGGTEAFF; cdr3_nt: TGCAGCGTTTCATCCGGGACAGGTGGCACTGAAGCTTTCTTT
cdr3_length: 15; clone_size: .; v_call: TRBV4-1; d_call: TRBD1; j_call: TRBJ2-2; cdr3_aa: CASSHGQGSTGELFF; cdr3_nt: TGCGCCAGCAGCCATGGACAGGGGAGCACCGGGGAGCTGTTTTTT
cdr3_length: 13; clone_size: .; v_call: TRBV6-6; d_call: .; j_call: TRBJ2-7; cdr3_aa: CASSYAGGYEQYF; cdr3_nt: TGTGCCAGCAGTTACGCAGGGGGGTACGAGCAGTACTTC
cdr3_length: 15; clone_size: .; v_call: TRBV19; d_call: TRBD2; j_call: TRBJ2-5; cdr3_aa: CASSVLTSGRETQYF; cdr3_nt: TGTGCCAGTAGTGTACTGACTAGCGGGAGAGAGACCCAGTACTTC
cdr3_length: 15; clone_size: .; v_call: TRBV2; d_call: TRBD1; j_call: TRBJ1-5; cdr3_aa: CASGRDRVSNQPQHF; cdr3_nt: TGTGCCAGCGGACGGGACAGGGTCAGTAATCAGCCCCAGCATTTT
cdr3_length: 15; clone_size: .; v_call: TRBV4-3; d_call: TRBD1; j_call: TRBJ2-7; cdr3_aa: CASSLRGTGAYEQYF; cdr3_nt: TGCGCCAGCAGCCTGAGAGGGACAGGAGCTTACGAGCAGTACTTC
cdr3_length: 13; clone_size: .; v_call: TRBV11-2; d_call: .; j_call: TRBJ1-1; cdr3_aa: CASSLDLNTEAFF; cdr3_nt: TGTGCCAGCAGCTTAGACCTTAACACTGAAGCTTTCTTT
cdr3_length: 13; clone_size: few; v_call: TRBV2; d_call: .; j_call: TRBJ1-1; cdr3_aa: CASSEQGDTEAFF; cdr3_nt: TGTGCCAGCTCAGAACAGGGAGACACTGAAGCTTTCTTT
cdr3_length: 13; clone_size: few; v_call: TRBV29-1; d_call: .; j_call: TRBJ1-1; cdr3_aa: CSVEPTGSPEAFF; cdr3_nt: TGCAGCGTTGAACCCACAGGATCCCCTGAAGCTTTCTTT
cdr3_length: 15; clone_size: .; v_call: TRBV7-2; d_call: .; j_call: TRBJ2-1; cdr3_aa: CASSAPRAVYNEQFF; cdr3_nt: TGTGCCAGCAGCGCCCCCAGGGCAGTCTACAATGAGCAGTTCTTC
cdr3_length: 16; clone_size: once; v_call: TRBV7-2; d_call: TRBD2; j_call: TRBJ2-1; cdr3_aa: CASSAQERGGPDEQFF; cdr3_nt: TGTGCCAGCAGCGCGCAAGAGCGGGGGGGCCCCGATGAGCAGTTCTTC
cdr3_length: 13; clone_size: once; v_call: TRBV15; d_call: .; j_call: TRBJ1-2; cdr3_aa: CATSKERNYGYTF; cdr3_nt: TGTGCCACCAGCAAGGAGCGGAACTATGGCTACACCTTC
cdr3_length: 13; clone_size: .; v_call: TRBV18; d_call: TRBD1; j_call: TRBJ2-7; cdr3_aa: CASSLRDSYEQYF; cdr3_nt: TGTGCCAGCTCACTCCGGGACAGCTACGAGCAGTACTTC
cdr3_length: 15; clone_size: .; v_call: TRBV5-6; d_call: .; j_call: TRBJ1-4; cdr3_aa: CASSFPGITNEKLFF; cdr3_nt: TGTGCCAGCAGCTTCCCAGGGATAACTAATGAAAAACTGTTTTTT
cdr3_length: 16; clone_size: few; v_call: TRBV6-1; d_call: TRBD2; j_call: TRBJ2-7; cdr3_aa: CASSGPGTSGQYEQYF; cdr3_nt: TGTGCCAGCAGTGGCCCCGGGACTAGCGGACAATACGAGCAGTACTTC
cdr3_length: 15; clone_size: few; v_call: TRBV2; d_call: .; j_call: TRBJ2-3; cdr3_aa: CASSEGARSSNTQYF; cdr3_nt: TGTGCCAGCAGTGAAGGGGCCCGAAGTTCCAATACGCAGTATTTT
cdr3_length: 18; clone_size: .; v_call: TRBV18; d_call: .; j_call: TRBJ2-6; cdr3_aa: CASSPVFRTPSGANVLTF; cdr3_nt: TGTGCCAGCTCACCAGTTTTTAGAACCCCCTCTGGGGCCAACGTCCTGACTTTC
cdr3_length: 15; clone_size: .; v_call: TRBV21-1; d_call: .; j_call: TRBJ1-1; cdr3_aa: CASSKGQGRVPEAFF; cdr3_nt: TGTGCCAGCAGCAAAGGACAGGGTAGGGTGCCTGAAGCTTTCTTT
cdr3_length: 13; clone_size: .; v_call: TRBV6-6; d_call: .; j_call: TRBJ1-6; cdr3_aa: CASRGGNNSPLHF; cdr3_nt: TGTGCCAGCAGGGGGGGGAATAATTCACCCCTCCACTTT
cdr3_length: 13; clone_size: .; v_call: TRBV6-5; d_call: .; j_call: TRBJ2-7; cdr3_aa: CASRYGRSYEQYF; cdr3_nt: TGTGCCAGCAGGTATGGCCGTTCCTACGAGCAGTACTTC
cdr3_length: 13; clone_size: .; v_call: TRBV10-1; d_call: .; j_call: TRBJ1-1; cdr3_aa: CASSTRGNTEAFF; cdr3_nt: TGCGCCAGCAGCACCCGGGGTAACACTGAAGCTTTCTTT
cdr3_length: 15; clone_size: .; v_call: TRBV3-1/TRBV3-2; d_call: .; j_call: TRBJ1-2; cdr3_aa: CASSQQTGSYYGYTF; cdr3_nt: TGTGCCAGCAGCCAACAGACTGGGTCATACTATGGCTACACCTTC
cdr3_length: 14; clone_size: .; v_call: TRBV3-1/TRBV3-2; d_call: TRBD1; j_call: TRBJ1-4; cdr3_aa: CASSLRTGEGKLFF; cdr3_nt: TGTGCCAGCAGCCTAAGGACAGGGGAGGGAAAACTGTTTTTT
cdr3_length: 15; clone_size: .; v_call: TRBV7-9; d_call: TRBD2; j_call: TRBJ2-7; cdr3_aa: CASSLSSGSSYEQYF; cdr3_nt: TGTGCCAGCAGCTTATCTAGCGGGAGTTCCTACGAGCAGTACTTC
cdr3_length: 11; clone_size: .; v_call: TRBV20-1; d_call: .; j_call: TRBJ2-7; cdr3_aa: CSARGGHEQYF; cdr3_nt: TGCAGTGCTAGAGGAGGCCACGAGCAGTACTTC
cdr3_length: 15; clone_size: .; v_call: TRBV2; d_call: .; j_call: TRBJ2-5; cdr3_aa: CASRAPGPVVETQYF; cdr3_nt: TGTGCCAGCAGGGCCCCGGGTCCAGTGGTAGAGACCCAGTACTTC
cdr3_length: 13; clone_size: .; v_call: TRBV6-5; d_call: .; j_call: TRBJ1-2; cdr3_aa: CASLSNRNYGYTF; cdr3_nt: TGTGCCAGCCTTTCCAACAGAAACTATGGCTACACCTTC
cdr3_length: 14; clone_size: .; v_call: TRBV9; d_call: .; j_call: TRBJ1-1; cdr3_aa: CASSTGTIGGEAFF; cdr3_nt: TGTGCCAGCAGCACAGGAACTATCGGCGGTGAAGCTTTCTTT
cdr3_length: 13; clone_size: .; v_call: TRBV7-2; d_call: .; j_call: TRBJ1-4; cdr3_aa: CASSRTSNEKLFF; cdr3_nt: TGTGCCAGCAGCAGGACATCGAATGAAAAACTGTTTTTT
cdr3_length: 15; clone_size: .; v_call: TRBV2; d_call: .; j_call: TRBJ2-4; cdr3_aa: CASSQRALAKNIQYF; cdr3_nt: TGTGCCAGCAGTCAGAGGGCCCTAGCCAAAAACATTCAGTACTTC
cdr3_length: 13; clone_size: .; v_call: TRBV5-6; d_call: .; j_call: TRBJ2-6; cdr3_aa: CAGSVSGANVLTF; cdr3_nt: TGTGCCGGTTCAGTATCTGGGGCCAACGTCCTGACTTTC
cdr3_length: 13; clone_size: .; v_call: TRBV6-5; d_call: TRBD2; j_call: TRBJ2-7; cdr3_aa: CASSGGSSYEQYF; cdr3_nt: TGTGCCAGCAGCGGCGGGAGCTCCTACGAGCAGTACTTC
cdr3_length: 15; clone_size: .; v_call: TRBV5-4; d_call: .; j_call: TRBJ1-1; cdr3_aa: CASSLVGREGAEAFF; cdr3_nt: TGTGCCAGCAGCTTGGTTGGCAGGGAGGGCGCTGAAGCTTTCTTT
cdr3_length: 14; clone_size: .; v_call: TRBV3-1/TRBV3-2; d_call: TRBD1; j_call: TRBJ1-2; cdr3_aa: CASSQADRESGYTF; cdr3_nt: TGTGCCAGCAGCCAGGCGGACAGGGAGTCTGGCTACACCTTC
cdr3_length: 14; clone_size: .; v_call: TRBV19; d_call: .; j_call: TRBJ2-4; cdr3_aa: CASSGTGAKNIQYF; cdr3_nt: TGTGCCAGTAGTGGAACGGGGGCCAAAAACATTCAGTACTTC